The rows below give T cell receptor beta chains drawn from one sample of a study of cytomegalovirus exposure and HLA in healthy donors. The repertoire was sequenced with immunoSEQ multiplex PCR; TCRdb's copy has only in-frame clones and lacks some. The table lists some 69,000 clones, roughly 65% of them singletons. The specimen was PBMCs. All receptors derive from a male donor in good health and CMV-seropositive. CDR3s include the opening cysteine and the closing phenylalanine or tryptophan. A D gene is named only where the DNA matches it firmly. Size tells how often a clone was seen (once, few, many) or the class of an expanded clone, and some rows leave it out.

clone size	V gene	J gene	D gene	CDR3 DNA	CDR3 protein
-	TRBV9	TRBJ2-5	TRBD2	TGTGCCAGCTCACAGGGACTAGCGAAAGAGACCCAGTACTTC	CASSQGLAKETQYF
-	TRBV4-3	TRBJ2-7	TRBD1	TGCGCCAGCAGCCAAGAAGGAGGACAGGGAGTTTACGAGCAGTACTTC	CASSQEGGQGVYEQYF
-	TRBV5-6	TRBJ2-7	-	TGTGCCAGCAGCCCCGGGGTCGGGGATTACGAGCAGTACTTC	CASSPGVGDYEQYF
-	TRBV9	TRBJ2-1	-	TGTGCCAGCAGCGCCCCGACTGGTAGCAATGAGCAGTTCTTC	CASSAPTGSNEQFF
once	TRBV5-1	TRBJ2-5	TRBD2	TGCGCCAGCAGCTGGACTAGCGGCCAAGAGACCCAGTACTTC	CASSWTSGQETQYF
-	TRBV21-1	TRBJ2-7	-	TGTGCCAGCACCCCGAGTGGACAGGGACTCACCGGGGCGCAGTACTTC	CASTPSGQGLTGAQYF
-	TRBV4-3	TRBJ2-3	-	TGCGCCAGCAGCCAAGATCTGGCAGGTCCCAAAGATACGCAGTATTTT	CASSQDLAGPKDTQYF
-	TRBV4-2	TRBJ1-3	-	TGTGCCAGCAGCACGTACAGGGTTTCAGGAAACACCATATATTTT	CASSTYRVSGNTIYF
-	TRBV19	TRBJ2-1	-	TGTGCCAGTAGTACCCGTCTGTCTTCCCGGCGGCGCAATGAGCAGTTCTTC	CASSTRLSSRRRNEQFF
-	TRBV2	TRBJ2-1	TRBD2	TGTGCCAGTCGACTAGCGGAAAGTTCCTACAATGAGCAGTTCTTC	CASRLAESSYNEQFF
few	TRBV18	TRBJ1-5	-	TGTGCCAGCTCACTGGGCACTCTCAGCAATCAGCCCCAGCATTTT	CASSLGTLSNQPQHF
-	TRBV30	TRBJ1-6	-	TGTGCCTGGAGAGGACAGTATAATTCACCCCTCCACTTT	CAWRGQYNSPLHF
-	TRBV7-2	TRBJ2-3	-	TGTGCCAGCAGTCTTACTGCTACCCCGAGCACAGATACGCAGTATTTT	CASSLTATPSTDTQYF
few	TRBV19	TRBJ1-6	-	TGTGCCAGTAGTCCCTTCCAGACAAATTCACCCCTCCACTTT	CASSPFQTNSPLHF
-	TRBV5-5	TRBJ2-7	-	TGTGCCAGCAGCTTGGCAGGGGCGGACTACGAGCAGTACTTC	CASSLAGADYEQYF